These 32 T cell receptor beta chains originate from one sample sequenced in a study of CD8 T cells in Susac syndrome. With random hexamers, reverse transcription was performed on 0.5 to 1 ug of RNA. From the immunoSEQ multiplex PCR reads, TCRdb called clonotypes with MiXCR, one entry per CDR3 protein. The sample carries around 130,000 distinct CDR3 sequences, around 90% recorded once. The sequenced material came from CD8+ T cells from PBMCs. The receptors come from a human donor with multiple sclerosis.

This chain connects TRBV7-3 to TRBJ2-7; maybe TRBD1 (5 bases). V was trimmed by 1 base and J by 5 bases, leaving 15 bases between them. Germline CDR1 SGHTA, CDR2 FQGTGA. The CDR3 consists of 15 residues. Here the CDR3 reads CASSLNQGTKNEQYF. The DNA for the CDR3 is TGTGCCAGCAGCTTAAACCAGGGAACCAAGAACGAGCAGTACTTC.

V and J are TRBV10-3 and TRBJ2-1; D is perhaps TRBD2 (6 bases). Germline lookup yields CDR1 ENHRY and CDR2 SYGVKD. The CDR3 length is 17 residues. Trimming shortened V by 2 bases and J by 5 bases, and 19 bases separated the two germline ends. CDR3 nucleotide sequence: TGTGCCATCAGTGAGATCCTTACCAGCGGGCCCCACAATGAGCAGTTCTTC. This sequence encodes CAISEILTSGPHNEQFF.

The gene calls are TRBV24-1 and TRBJ2-1; 14 positions match TRBD2. The CDR3 sequence is 19 residues long. The germline V gene encodes CDR1 KGHDR and CDR2 SFDVKD. J gave up 8 bases and V 4 bases, and 15 bases lay outside the gene matches. In DNA form, the CDR3 reads TGTGCCACCAGTGACATAAACTTCGGGACTAGCGGGAGCATCGATGAGCAGTTCTTC. Protein sequence: CATSDINFGTSGSIDEQFF.

The chain combines TRBV9 with TRBJ2-7; TRBD1 is a possible D gene (5 bases). Trimming pared 2 bases from V and 3 bases from J, leaving 9 bases between. The germline V gene has CDR1 SGDLS and CDR2 YYNGEE. The CDR3 contains 13 residues. CDR3 sequence: CASSVGAFYEQYF. For the CDR3, the DNA is TGTGCCAGCAGCGTTGGGGCCTTCTACGAGCAGTACTTC.

CDR3 sequence: CASSLSSGGSYNEQFF. The CDR3 DNA is TGTGCCAGCAGTTTATCTAGCGGGGGCTCCTACAATGAGCAGTTCTTC. The rearrangement uses TRBV28 and TRBJ2-1; TRBD2 aligns across 10 bases. Germline V gene sequence: CDR1 MDHEN, CDR2 SYDVKM. The junction had 0 bases not matched to a gene; V was cut back by 1 base and J by 0 bases. The CDR3 spans 16 residues.

The V call is TRBV19, the J call TRBJ1-3, with D unclear. The ends were cut back, 11 bases at V and 2 bases at J, with 13 bases in the middle. Germline lookup yields CDR1 LNHDA and CDR2 SQIVND (reference sequence). CDR3 length: 13 amino acids. CDR3 bases: TGTGCCTGTACGAGCGAAACTGGAAACACCATATATTTT. Residues: CACTSETGNTIYF.

This clonotype was seen once. The V gene is TRBV29-1, the J gene TRBJ2-6; TRBD2 matches at 7 bases. From germline, CDR1 is SQVTM and CDR2 ANQGSEA. CDR3 length equals 15 residues. V lost 5 bases, J lost 0 bases, and 4 bases stayed unmatched. Written as DNA, the CDR3 is TGCAGCGTTCTAGCGGCCCTCTCTGGGGCCAACGTCCTGACTTTC. It codes for CSVLAALSGANVLTF.

This chain joins TRBV5-1 and TRBJ2-2; D might be TRBD2 (5 bases). Trimming removed 2 bases at V and 7 bases at J, with 12 bases between. The V gene's germline CDR1 is SGHRS and CDR2 YFSETQ. This CDR3 has 14 residues. This CDR3 is CASSFRGRGGELFF. In DNA form, the CDR3 reads TGCGCCAGCAGCTTTAGAGGGCGAGGCGGGGAGCTGTTTTTT.

V is TRBV13 and J is TRBJ2-1; D is perhaps TRBD2 (7 bases). Per germline, CDR1 PRHDT and CDR2 FYEKMQ (reference sequence). The CDR3 covers 14 residues. V was cut by 5 bases and J by 5 bases, with 13 bases left in between. As DNA, the CDR3 is TGTGCCAGCAGCCTAAGGGGGGGACACAATGAGCAGTTCTTC. Translating gives CASSLRGGHNEQFF.

In its sample, this clonotype was seen many times. The V call is TRBV11-2, the J call TRBJ2-1; TRBD1 matches at 7 bases. The CDR3 length is 15 residues. Looked up from germline, CDR1 is SGHAT and CDR2 is FQNNGV. V was clipped by 5 bases and J by 5 bases; unmatched bases: 9. This CDR3 is CASSSSTGNHNEQFF. In DNA form, the CDR3 reads TGTGCCAGCAGCAGCTCGACAGGGAACCACAATGAGCAGTTCTTC. The full variable domain, in which reference TRBV11-2 and TRBJ2-1 provide the parts outside the CDR3, is EAGVAQSPRYKIIEKRQSVAFWCNPISGHATLYWYQQILGQGPKLLIQFQNNGVVDDSQLPKDRFSAERLKGVDSTLKIQPAKLEDSAVYLCASSSSTGNHNEQFFGPGTRLTVL.

The chain employs TRBV2 and TRBJ1-1; D is undetermined. V was trimmed by 4 bases and J by 10 bases, leaving 7 bases between them. The CDR3 is 10 amino acids. Germline V gives CDR1 SNHLY, CDR2 FYNNEI. CDR3 in DNA: TGTGCCAGCAGTGTCTCCGGAGCTTTCTTT. It encodes CASSVSGAFF.

V gene TRBV4-2 combines with J gene TRBJ2-3; D may be TRBD1 or TRBD2 (5 bases each). The CDR3 loop spans 15 amino acids. V shed 4 bases and J shed 1 base, with 12 bases lying between them. The germline V gene has CDR1 LGHNA and CDR2 YNFKEQ. CDR3 coding DNA: TGTGCCAGCAGCCCCCGGGACCCTGGCACAGATACGCAGTATTTT. It specifies CASSPRDPGTDTQYF.

The chain employs TRBV29-1 and TRBJ2-5; D call uncertain. The CDR3 is 12 amino acids. V was clipped by 7 bases and J by 5 bases, with 14 bases between them. The V gene's germline CDR1 is SQVTM and CDR2 ANQGSEA. CDR3 bases: TGCAGCGGTACTACTATGAGTGAGACCCAGTACTTC. Its protein product is CSGTTMSETQYF.

This rearrangement joins TRBV4-1 to TRBJ1-1; D gene unclear. The CDR3 runs 14 residues. Trimming removed 0 bases at V and 5 bases at J, with 10 bases between. Germline V gene sequence: CDR1 MGHRA, CDR2 YSYEKL. The CDR3 DNA follows: TGCGCCAGCAGCCAAGATCGCTTTGAGACTGAAGCTTTCTTT. Protein product: CASSQDRFETEAFF.

The chain is built from TRBV27 and TRBJ1-5; weak D call: TRBD1 (5 bases). There are 15 residues in the CDR3. CDR1 and CDR2 from the germline V gene are MNHEY and SMNVEV (reference sequence). Trimming stripped 1 base from V and 3 bases from J, with 10 bases between. DNA of the CDR3: TGTGCCAGCAGTTTATGGCAGGGCATCAATCAGCCCCAGCATTTT. Its translation is CASSLWQGINQPQHF.

This clonotype came up a few times. The rearrangement uses TRBV29-1 and TRBJ2-6; D ambiguous. CDR3 length: 16 amino acids. From germline, CDR1 is SQVTM and CDR2 ANQGSEA. Trimming left V 1 base short and J 2 bases short, with 12 bases between. The CDR3 reads CSVEVWEFPGANVLTF. DNA of the CDR3: TGCAGCGTTGAAGTCTGGGAATTCCCTGGGGCCAACGTCCTGACTTTC.

This clonotype showed up just a few times. The chain is built from TRBV24-1 and TRBJ2-7; D might be TRBD1 (5 bases). The V gene's germline CDR1 is KGHDR and CDR2 SFDVKD. The V end lost 5 bases, the J end lost 5 bases, and 9 bases lay between the germline ends. The CDR3 loop spans 12 amino acids. CDR3: CATSAQDDEQYF. CDR3 coding DNA: TGTGCCACCAGTGCACAGGACGACGAGCAGTACTTC.

The chain uses TRBV25-1 and TRBJ2-1; D gene unclear. The CDR3 runs 14 residues. Germline V CDR1 and CDR2: MGHDK, SYGVNS. The V end lost 4 bases, the J end lost 1 base, and 8 bases lay between the germline ends. CDR3 coding DNA: TGTGCCAGCAGTGGGTCTGTATCCTACAATGAGCAGTTCTTC. This codes for CASSGSVSYNEQFF.

The chain employs TRBV30 and TRBJ2-7; TRBD1 matches 9 bases. From germline, CDR1 is GTSNPN and CDR2 SVGIG (reference sequence). The CDR3 extends over 14 amino acids. Trimming took 3 bases from V and 3 from J; bases not matched to a gene: 6. The CDR3 sequence: CAWRAPGQGYEQYF. CDR3 coding DNA: TGTGCCTGGAGAGCCCCGGGACAGGGCTACGAGCAGTACTTC.

This sequence joins TRBV7-9 and TRBJ1-4; D might be TRBD1 (5 bases). Germline V gene data show CDR1 as SEHNR and CDR2 as FQNEAQ (reference sequence). The V end lost 0 bases, the J end lost 3 bases, and 11 bases lay between the germline ends. The CDR3 has 16 amino acids. CDR3 in amino acids: CASSLARGDPNEKLFF. As DNA, the CDR3 is TGTGCCAGCAGCTTAGCGAGGGGAGACCCTAATGAAAAACTGTTTTTT. The full variable domain, its missing parts supplied by reference TRBV7-9 and TRBJ1-4, is DTGVSQNPRHKITKRGQNVTFRCDPISEHNRLYWYRQTLGQGPEFLTYFQNEAQLEKSRLLSDRFSAERPKGSFSTLEIQRTEQGDSAMYLCASSLARGDPNEKLFFGSGTQLSVL.

The genes are TRBV25-1 and TRBJ2-5; D is possibly TRBD2 (6 bases). The CDR3 totals 14 residues. The V and J ends lost 5 bases and 5 bases respectively, with 15 bases between them. Looked up from germline, CDR1 is MGHDK and CDR2 is SYGVNS. Here the CDR3 DNA reads TGTGCCAGCAGTCCGGAGGGGAATTGGGAGACCCAGTACTTC. This encodes CASSPEGNWETQYF.

This sequence joins TRBV28 and TRBJ1-4, with unresolved D. V was clipped by 9 bases and J by 0 bases, with 8 bases between them. Germline CDR1 and CDR2: MDHEN and SYDVKM. This CDR3 is 13 amino acids long. The CDR3 spells CASCPPTNEKLFF. The CDR3, as DNA: TGTGCCAGTTGTCCCCCAACTAATGAAAAACTGTTTTTT.

J is TRBJ2-7 and V is TRBV29-1; D perhaps matches TRBD1 (5 bases). Germline-derived CDR1 and CDR2 are SQVTM and ANQGSEA. Trimming removed 2 bases at V and 1 base at J, with 6 bases between. The CDR3 totals 12 residues. CDR3 DNA sequence: TGCAGCGTTGAAAGGGGATCCTACGAGCAGTACTTC. This codes for CSVERGSYEQYF.

The CDR3 DNA reads TGCAGTGCTAGAGGGATCGGGAATTGGGAGCAGTACTTC. Translated: CSARGIGNWEQYF. This chain connects TRBV20-1 to TRBJ2-7; a possible D gene is TRBD2 (5 bases). V lost 1 base and J lost 7, with 14 bases in between. Germline CDR1 and CDR2: DFQATT and SNEGSKA (reference sequence). This CDR3 is 13 amino acids long.

The chain couples TRBV5-1 to TRBJ2-1; unclear D gene. Germline CDR1 reads SGHRS; CDR2 reads YFSETQ. The CDR3 spans 13 residues. Trimming left V 0 bases short and J 5 bases short, with 6 bases between. CDR3 coding DNA: TGCGCCAGCAGCTTGGAGAGGAACAATGAGCAGTTCTTC. Amino acids: CASSLERNNEQFF.

CDR3 bases: TGTGCCAGCAGCCCGCCCAACGGTTTCGACGAGCAGTACTTC. Translation: CASSPPNGFDEQYF. The chain is built from TRBV7-9 and TRBJ2-7, with D hard to call. The CDR3 consists of 14 residues. V was pared by 5 bases and J by 5 bases, with 16 bases between. Germline assignment: CDR1 SEHNR and CDR2 FQNEAQ (reference sequence).

The chain is built from TRBV6-5 and TRBJ2-3; D remains unclear. Germline V gene data show CDR1 as MNHEY and CDR2 as SVGAGI. Trimming removed 2 bases at V and 4 bases at J, with 7 bases between. The CDR3 spans 13 residues. DNA for the CDR3: TGTGCCAGCAGTTACAATGGCGCAGATACGCAGTATTTT. Translated: CASSYNGADTQYF.

The genes are TRBV6-5 and TRBJ1-2; D is ambiguous. CDR3 length equals 13 residues. Germline CDR1 reads MNHEY; CDR2 reads SVGAGI. V shed 5 bases and J shed 5 bases, with 12 bases lying between them. The CDR3 protein is CASSVQVLYGYTF. CDR3 DNA sequence: TGTGCCAGCAGTGTCCAGGTACTTTATGGCTACACCTTC.

The chain uses TRBV29-1 and TRBJ2-7, with D perhaps being TRBD1 or TRBD2 (6 bases each). The CDR3 contains 13 residues. Germline values: CDR1 SQVTM, CDR2 ANQGSEA. The V end was cut by 2 bases, the J end by 3 bases, with 11 bases between. In nucleotides, the CDR3 is TGCAGCGTTGAAAAGGGGGGCGGCTACGAGCAGTACTTC. Encoded protein: CSVEKGGGYEQYF.

J is TRBJ2-5 and V is TRBV27; D possibly corresponds to TRBD1 (5 bases). With 3 bases removed from V and 5 bases from J, the gap between germline ends came to 22 bases. Germline CDR1 reads MNHEY; CDR2 reads SMNVEV (reference sequence). The CDR3 loop spans 17 amino acids. The CDR3 here is CASSLQGGSMGWETQYF. The CDR3 DNA reads as TGTGCCAGCAGTTTGCAGGGCGGATCTATGGGTTGGGAGACCCAGTACTTC.

The chain combines TRBV5-4 with TRBJ1-1; the D gene is possibly TRBD1 (6 bases). V gave up 0 bases and J gave up 4 bases, with 13 bases separating them. CDR1 and CDR2 from the germline V gene are SGHNT and YYREEE (reference sequence). This CDR3 has 15 amino acids. CDR3 residues: CASSLAGGVGTEAFF. The CDR3 DNA is TGTGCCAGCAGCTTGGCGGGGGGCGTTGGCACTGAAGCTTTCTTT.

This chain joins TRBV5-6 and TRBJ2-7; no clear D gene. The ends were cut back, 4 bases at V and 0 bases at J, with 8 bases in the middle. From germline, CDR1 is SGHDT and CDR2 YYEEEE. This CDR3 is built from 13 residues. CDR3: CASSPKASYEQYF. In nucleotides, the CDR3 is TGTGCCAGCAGCCCTAAGGCCTCCTACGAGCAGTACTTC.